This is a list of T cell receptor beta chains from one sample in a study of T cell responses to AZD1222 COVID-19 vaccine. The protocol was immunoSEQ multiplex PCR, while the TCRdb copy is restricted to in-frame clones and leaves out a portion. The sample has some 140,000 clones; around 90% are singletons. Sequencing used peripheral blood, obtained on day 0 of AZD1222 vaccination. These receptors all stem from an adult in good health. Both conserved end residues are part of each CDR3. D genes are given only for firm matches. The listing skips clone size in some rows; elsewhere it reads once, few, many or a size class.

CDR3: CASSIATGVQFF; DNA: TGTGCCAGTAGTATCGCGACAGGTGTACAGTTCTTC; length: 12; size: -; V: TRBV19; J: TRBJ2-1; D: -
CDR3: CASSAGQLMNTEAFF; DNA: TGTGCCAGCTCTGCAGGACAGCTCATGAACACTGAAGCTTTCTTT; length: 15; size: -; V: TRBV18; J: TRBJ1-1; D: -
CDR3: CASSIGGRYEQYF; DNA: TGTGCCAGTAGTATAGGGGGCCGATACGAGCAGTACTTC; length: 13; size: once; V: TRBV19; J: TRBJ2-7; D: -
CDR3: CASSQGLSNQPQHF; DNA: TGCGCCAGCAGCCAAGGGTTAAGCAATCAGCCCCAGCATTTT; length: 14; size: -; V: TRBV4-1; J: TRBJ1-5; D: -
CDR3: CASSFLGGDTEAFF; DNA: TGCGCCAGCAGCTTTCTGGGCGGGGACACTGAAGCTTTCTTT; length: 14; size: -; V: TRBV5-1; J: TRBJ1-1; D: -
CDR3: CASSQTRDGELFF; DNA: TGTGCCAGCAGCCAAACTAGGGACGGGGAGCTGTTTTTT; length: 13; size: -; V: TRBV7-3; J: TRBJ2-2; D: -
CDR3: CASSLAGGDSNQPQHF; DNA: TGTGCCAGCAGCTTAGCTGGCGGTGATAGCAATCAGCCCCAGCATTTT; length: 16; size: -; V: TRBV7-9; J: TRBJ1-5; D: -
CDR3: CASGKEKVGDEQFF; DNA: TGTGCCAGCGGGAAAGAAAAGGTTGGGGATGAGCAGTTCTTC; length: 14; size: -; V: TRBV4-2; J: TRBJ2-1; D: -
CDR3: CASSHLRTASGEQYF; DNA: TGTGCCAGCAGCCACCTACGGACAGCTTCGGGGGAGCAGTACTTC; length: 15; size: -; V: TRBV14; J: TRBJ2-7; D: -
CDR3: CASSYVPLVNNEQFF; DNA: TGTGCCAGCAGTTACGTTCCTCTAGTCAACAATGAGCAGTTCTTC; length: 15; size: -; V: TRBV6-8; J: TRBJ2-1; D: -
CDR3: CASSITVSGANVLTF; DNA: TGTGCCAGCAGTATAACAGTCTCTGGGGCCAACGTCCTGACTTTC; length: 15; size: -; V: TRBV6-5; J: TRBJ2-6; D: -
CDR3: CASSPGWGGDIYGYTF; DNA: TGCGCCAGCAGCCCCGGTTGGGGGGGAGACATCTATGGCTACACCTTC; length: 16; size: few; V: TRBV5-1; J: TRBJ1-2; D: -
CDR3: CASSLSQGPRETQYF; DNA: TGTGCCAGCAGCTTAAGTCAAGGGCCGAGGGAGACCCAGTACTTC; length: 15; size: -; V: TRBV7-9; J: TRBJ2-5; D: -
CDR3: CASSPGTGASEQYF; DNA: TGCGCCAGCAGCCCCGGGACAGGGGCAAGCGAGCAGTACTTC; length: 14; size: -; V: TRBV5-1; J: TRBJ2-7; D: TRBD1
CDR3: CASSPAGGGLYNEQFF; DNA: TGTGCCAGCAGCCCCGCAGGGGGGGGCCTCTACAATGAGCAGTTCTTC; length: 16; size: -; V: TRBV7-3; J: TRBJ2-1; D: -
CDR3: CASMYREAHTGELFF; DNA: TGTGCCAGCATGTACAGGGAGGCACACACCGGGGAGCTGTTTTTT; length: 15; size: -; V: TRBV2; J: TRBJ2-2; D: -
CDR3: CAISESDPRTGELFF; DNA: TGTGCCATCAGTGAGTCGGACCCAAGGACCGGGGAGCTGTTTTTT; length: 15; size: -; V: TRBV10-3; J: TRBJ2-2; D: -
CDR3: CASSVLGNHQGYTF; DNA: TGTGCCAGCAGTGTATTAGGAAATCATCAGGGCTACACCTTC; length: 14; size: once; V: TRBV9; J: TRBJ1-2; D: -
CDR3: CASSTTRTSRGETQYF; DNA: TGTGCCAGCAGCACCACCCGAACATCCCGAGGGGAGACCCAGTACTTC; length: 16; size: -; V: TRBV5-6; J: TRBJ2-5; D: -
CDR3: CASSLPDRSGYTF; DNA: TGTGCCAGCAGTTTACCAGACAGAAGCGGCTACACCTTC; length: 13; size: -; V: TRBV28; J: TRBJ1-2; D: -
CDR3: CASSVWGPSYEQYF; DNA: TGTGCCAGCAGTGTATGGGGTCCCAGCTACGAGCAGTACTTC; length: 14; size: -; V: TRBV25-1; J: TRBJ2-7; D: -
CDR3: CSARRGAEAFF; DNA: TGCAGTGCTAGGAGAGGGGCTGAAGCTTTCTTT; length: 11; size: -; V: TRBV20-1; J: TRBJ1-1; D: -
CDR3: CASSNPLAKNIQYF; DNA: TGTGCCAGTAGTAACCCTTTAGCCAAAAACATTCAGTACTTC; length: 14; size: -; V: TRBV19; J: TRBJ2-4; D: -
CDR3: CASRTAGGYEQYF; DNA: TGTGCCAGCAGGACGGCAGGGGGCTACGAGCAGTACTTC; length: 13; size: -; V: TRBV28; J: TRBJ2-7; D: TRBD1
CDR3: CASSAGQVYEQYF; DNA: TGTGCCAGTAGCGCGGGACAGGTCTACGAGCAGTACTTC; length: 13; size: -; V: TRBV19; J: TRBJ2-7; D: TRBD1
CDR3: CASSVDGHPNQAFF; DNA: TGTGCCAGCAGCGTAGATGGGCATCCGAACCAAGCTTTCTTT; length: 14; size: few; V: TRBV9; J: TRBJ1-1; D: -
CDR3: CASGSNTTNEKLFF; DNA: TGTGCCAGCGGATCAAATACAACTAATGAAAAACTGTTTTTT; length: 14; size: -; V: TRBV3-1/TRBV3-2; J: TRBJ1-4; D: -
CDR3: CASSISVGAENEQFF; DNA: TGTGCCAGTAGTATTTCAGTTGGGGCCGAAAATGAGCAGTTCTTC; length: 15; size: -; V: TRBV19; J: TRBJ2-1; D: -
CDR3: CASSTGHFVSYNEQFF; DNA: TGTGCCAGCAGTACAGGACACTTCGTCTCCTACAATGAGCAGTTCTTC; length: 16; size: -; V: TRBV11-3; J: TRBJ2-1; D: -
CDR3: CASSQGSGNNQPQHF; DNA: TGTGCCAGCAGTCAAGGATCCGGAAACAATCAGCCCCAGCATTTT; length: 15; size: -; V: TRBV3-1/TRBV3-2; J: TRBJ1-5; D: -
CDR3: CASSVNVGTGTGETQYF; DNA: TGTGCCAGCAGCGTTAATGTTGGGACAGGGACCGGGGAGACCCAGTACTTC; length: 17; size: -; V: TRBV9; J: TRBJ2-5; D: TRBD1
CDR3: CASSPRLAGELGELFF; DNA: TGTGCCAGCAGCCCCCGACTAGCGGGAGAGTTGGGGGAGCTGTTTTTT; length: 16; size: -; V: TRBV9; J: TRBJ2-2; D: TRBD2
CDR3: CASRSQGALPYEQYF; DNA: TGTGCCAGTAGATCACAGGGGGCCCTACCCTACGAGCAGTACTTC; length: 15; size: -; V: TRBV19; J: TRBJ2-7; D: TRBD1
CDR3: CASSSWGATNEKLFF; DNA: TGTGCCAGCAGCTCATGGGGTGCAACTAATGAAAAACTGTTTTTT; length: 15; size: -; V: TRBV11-3; J: TRBJ1-4; D: -
CDR3: CASQTGTVYEQYF; DNA: TGTGCCAGCCAGACCGGGACAGTCTACGAGCAGTACTTC; length: 13; size: -; V: TRBV2; J: TRBJ2-7; D: TRBD1
CDR3: CASSLEVVEKLFF; DNA: TGTGCCAGCAGCTTGGAGGTCGTTGAAAAACTGTTTTTT; length: 13; size: -; V: TRBV5-5; J: TRBJ1-4; D: -
CDR3: CASSIFTGESGIQYF; DNA: TGTGCCAGTAGTATTTTCACAGGGGAGTCCGGTATTCAGTACTTC; length: 15; size: -; V: TRBV19; J: TRBJ2-4; D: TRBD1
CDR3: CASSPPGEKLFF; DNA: TGTGCCAGCTCACCCCCGGGGGAAAAACTGTTTTTT; length: 12; size: -; V: TRBV18; J: TRBJ1-4; D: -
CDR3: CASSLGYWDEKLFF; DNA: TGTGCCAGCAGCTTAGGTTACTGGGACGAAAAACTGTTTTTT; length: 14; size: -; V: TRBV11-2; J: TRBJ1-4; D: -
CDR3: CASSISETGSTKPQHF; DNA: TGTGCCAGTAGTATAAGTGAGACAGGTAGTACGAAGCCCCAGCATTTT; length: 16; size: -; V: TRBV19; J: TRBJ1-5; D: -
CDR3: CATTHPGDEQFF; DNA: TGTGCCACGACGCACCCGGGGGATGAGCAGTTCTTC; length: 12; size: -; V: TRBV10-3; J: TRBJ2-1; D: -
CDR3: CASSRGPNYGYTF; DNA: TGTGCCAGCAGCCGAGGACCCAACTATGGCTACACCTTC; length: 13; size: -; V: TRBV28; J: TRBJ1-2; D: -
CDR3: CASSYTDTQYF; DNA: TGTGCCAGCAGCTATACAGATACGCAGTATTTT; length: 11; size: -; V: TRBV11-2; J: TRBJ2-3; D: -
CDR3: CSVTTGLHTEAFF; DNA: TGCAGCGTCACTACCGGGCTCCACACTGAAGCTTTCTTT; length: 13; size: few; V: TRBV29-1; J: TRBJ1-1; D: -
CDR3: CASSLSGRTYEQYF; DNA: TGTGCCAGCAGCTTATCCGGACGGACCTACGAGCAGTACTTC; length: 14; size: few; V: TRBV7-2; J: TRBJ2-7; D: -
CDR3: CASSLQQGEYEQYF; DNA: TGTGCCAGCAGCCTCCAGCAGGGTGAATACGAGCAGTACTTC; length: 14; size: -; V: TRBV7-8; J: TRBJ2-7; D: -
CDR3: CASSLPLGLNQPQHF; DNA: TGTGCCAGCAGTTTACCTCTTGGGCTGAATCAGCCCCAGCATTTT; length: 15; size: -; V: TRBV28; J: TRBJ1-5; D: -
CDR3: CASSYHEGAGYGYTF; DNA: TGTGCCAGCAGTTATCATGAAGGGGCCGGCTATGGCTACACCTTC; length: 15; size: once; V: TRBV6-5; J: TRBJ1-2; D: -
CDR3: CASSLYSNNYGYTF; DNA: TGTGCCAGCAGCTTGTACAGCAATAACTATGGCTACACCTTC; length: 14; size: -; V: TRBV5-8; J: TRBJ1-2; D: -
CDR3: CASSHMARGRADDTQYF; DNA: TGTGCCAGCAGCCACATGGCTCGCGGGAGGGCCGACGATACGCAGTATTTT; length: 17; size: once; V: TRBV14; J: TRBJ2-3; D: TRBD2
CDR3: CASSVMSITDTQYF; DNA: TGCGCCAGCAGTGTCATGTCAATCACAGATACGCAGTATTTT; length: 14; size: -; V: TRBV5-1; J: TRBJ2-3; D: -
CDR3: CASSPSGGNNEQFF; DNA: TGTGCCAGTAGTCCTAGCGGCGGCAACAATGAGCAGTTCTTC; length: 14; size: -; V: TRBV19; J: TRBJ2-1; D: TRBD2
CDR3: CAWSLRGLVDQPQHF; DNA: TGTGCCTGGAGTCTCAGGGGACTGGTAGATCAGCCCCAGCATTTT; length: 15; size: -; V: TRBV30; J: TRBJ1-5; D: -
CDR3: CASSFSDRDYEQFF; DNA: TGTGCCAGCAGTTTCTCAGACAGGGACTATGAGCAGTTCTTC; length: 14; size: once; V: TRBV28; J: TRBJ2-1; D: -
CDR3: CASSLRVTAGFGEQFF; DNA: TGTGCCAGCAGCTTACGAGTAACAGCGGGATTCGGTGAGCAGTTCTTC; length: 16; size: -; V: TRBV11-2; J: TRBJ2-1; D: TRBD2